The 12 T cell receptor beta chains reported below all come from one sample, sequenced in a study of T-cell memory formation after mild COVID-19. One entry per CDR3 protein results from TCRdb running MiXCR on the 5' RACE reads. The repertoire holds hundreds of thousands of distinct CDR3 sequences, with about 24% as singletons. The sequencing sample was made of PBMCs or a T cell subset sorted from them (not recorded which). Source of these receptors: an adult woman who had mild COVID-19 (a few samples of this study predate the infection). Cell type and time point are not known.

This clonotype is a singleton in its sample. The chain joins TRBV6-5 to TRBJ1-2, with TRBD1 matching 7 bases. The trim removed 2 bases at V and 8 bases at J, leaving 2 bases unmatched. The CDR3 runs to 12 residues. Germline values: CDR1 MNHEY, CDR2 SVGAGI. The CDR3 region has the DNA TGTGCCAGCAGTTACGCGGGACAGGGCTACACCTTC. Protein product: CASSYAGQGYTF.

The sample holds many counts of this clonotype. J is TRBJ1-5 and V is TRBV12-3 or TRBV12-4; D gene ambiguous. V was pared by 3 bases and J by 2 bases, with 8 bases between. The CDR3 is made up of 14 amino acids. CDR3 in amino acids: CASSFGVGNQPQHF. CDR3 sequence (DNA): TGTGCCAGCAGTTTCGGGGTGGGCAATCAGCCCCAGCATTTT.

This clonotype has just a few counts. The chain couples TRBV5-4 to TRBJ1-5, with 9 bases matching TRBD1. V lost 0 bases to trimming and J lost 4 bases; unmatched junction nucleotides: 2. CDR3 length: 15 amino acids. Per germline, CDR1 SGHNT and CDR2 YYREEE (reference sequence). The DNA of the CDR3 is TGTGCCAGCAGCTTGGGGACAGGGGTAAATCAGCCCCAGCATTTT. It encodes CASSLGTGVNQPQHF.

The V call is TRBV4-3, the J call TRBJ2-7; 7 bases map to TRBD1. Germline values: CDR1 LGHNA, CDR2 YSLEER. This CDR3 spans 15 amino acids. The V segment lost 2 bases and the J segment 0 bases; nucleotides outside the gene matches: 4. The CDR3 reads CASSQHRDSSYEQYF. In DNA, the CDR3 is TGCGCCAGCAGCCAACACCGGGACAGCTCCTACGAGCAGTACTTC.

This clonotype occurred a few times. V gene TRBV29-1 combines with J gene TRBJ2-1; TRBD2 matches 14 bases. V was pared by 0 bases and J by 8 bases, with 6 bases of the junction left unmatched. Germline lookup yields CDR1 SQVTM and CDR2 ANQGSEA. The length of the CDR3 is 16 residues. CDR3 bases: TGCAGCGTTGAAGAACGGGGACTAGCGGGAGTGGATGAGCAGTTCTTC. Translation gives CSVEERGLAGVDEQFF.

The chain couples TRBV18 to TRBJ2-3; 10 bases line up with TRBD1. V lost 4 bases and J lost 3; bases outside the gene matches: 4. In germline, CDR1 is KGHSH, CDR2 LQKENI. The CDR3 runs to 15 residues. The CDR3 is CASSLAGQGTDTQYF. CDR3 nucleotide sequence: TGTGCCAGCTCACTGGCGGGACAGGGGACAGATACGCAGTATTTT.

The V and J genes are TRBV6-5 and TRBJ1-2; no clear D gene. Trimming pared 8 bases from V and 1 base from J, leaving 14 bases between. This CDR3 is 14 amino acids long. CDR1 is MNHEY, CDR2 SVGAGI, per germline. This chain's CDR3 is CASRTEGVNYGYTF. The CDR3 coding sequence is TGTGCCAGCCGGACCGAGGGAGTTAACTATGGCTACACCTTC.

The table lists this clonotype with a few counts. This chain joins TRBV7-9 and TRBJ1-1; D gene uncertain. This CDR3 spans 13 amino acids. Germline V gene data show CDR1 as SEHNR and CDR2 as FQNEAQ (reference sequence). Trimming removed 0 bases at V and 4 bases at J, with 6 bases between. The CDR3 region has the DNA TGTGCCAGCAGCTTAGCCATGACCACTGAAGCTTTCTTT. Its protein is CASSLAMTTEAFF.

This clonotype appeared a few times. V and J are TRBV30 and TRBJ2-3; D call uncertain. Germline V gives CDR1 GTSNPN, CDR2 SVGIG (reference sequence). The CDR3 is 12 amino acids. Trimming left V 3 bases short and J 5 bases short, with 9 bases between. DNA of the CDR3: TGTGCCTGGAGAGGTCCGGGAGATACGCAGTATTTT. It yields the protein CAWRGPGDTQYF.

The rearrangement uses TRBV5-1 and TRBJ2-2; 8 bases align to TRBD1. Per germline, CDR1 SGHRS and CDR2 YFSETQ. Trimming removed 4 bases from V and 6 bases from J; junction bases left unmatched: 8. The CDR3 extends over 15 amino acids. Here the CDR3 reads CASSLGQGPSGELFF. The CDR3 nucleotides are TGCGCCAGCAGCCTAGGACAGGGCCCGTCCGGGGAGCTGTTTTTT.

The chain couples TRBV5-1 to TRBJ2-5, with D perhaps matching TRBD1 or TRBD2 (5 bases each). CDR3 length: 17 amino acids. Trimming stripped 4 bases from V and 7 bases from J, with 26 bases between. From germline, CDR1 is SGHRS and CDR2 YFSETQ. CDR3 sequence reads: CASSPTARDAVWGTQYF. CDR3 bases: TGCGCCAGCAGCCCGACCGCCCGGGACGCTGTTTGGGGGACCCAGTACTTC.

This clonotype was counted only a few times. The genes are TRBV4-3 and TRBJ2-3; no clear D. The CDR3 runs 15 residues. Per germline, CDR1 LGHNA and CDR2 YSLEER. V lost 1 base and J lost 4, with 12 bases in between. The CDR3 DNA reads TGCGCCAGCAGCCAAGGGCGACTTACGTCAGATACGCAGTATTTT. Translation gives CASSQGRLTSDTQYF.